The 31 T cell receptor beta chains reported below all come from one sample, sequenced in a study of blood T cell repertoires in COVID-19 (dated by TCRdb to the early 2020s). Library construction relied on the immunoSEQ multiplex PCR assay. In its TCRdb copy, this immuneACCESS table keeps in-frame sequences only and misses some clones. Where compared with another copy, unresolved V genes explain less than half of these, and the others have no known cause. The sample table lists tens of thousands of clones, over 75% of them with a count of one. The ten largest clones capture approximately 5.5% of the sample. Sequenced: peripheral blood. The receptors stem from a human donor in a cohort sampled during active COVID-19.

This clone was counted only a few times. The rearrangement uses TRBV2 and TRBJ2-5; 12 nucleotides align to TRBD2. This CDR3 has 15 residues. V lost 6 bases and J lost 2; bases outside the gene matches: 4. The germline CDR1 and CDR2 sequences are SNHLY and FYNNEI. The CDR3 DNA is TGTGCCAGCAGAACCGGGACTAGCGGGCAAGAGACCCAGTACTTC. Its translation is CASRTGTSGQETQYF.

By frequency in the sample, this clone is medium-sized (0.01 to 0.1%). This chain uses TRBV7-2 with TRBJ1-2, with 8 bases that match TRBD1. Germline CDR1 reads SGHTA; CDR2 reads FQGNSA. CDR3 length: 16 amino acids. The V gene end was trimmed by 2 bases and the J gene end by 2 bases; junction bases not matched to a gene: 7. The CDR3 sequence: CASSLFGQGPNYGYTF. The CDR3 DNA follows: TGTGCCAGCAGCTTATTTGGACAGGGCCCCAACTATGGCTACACCTTC.

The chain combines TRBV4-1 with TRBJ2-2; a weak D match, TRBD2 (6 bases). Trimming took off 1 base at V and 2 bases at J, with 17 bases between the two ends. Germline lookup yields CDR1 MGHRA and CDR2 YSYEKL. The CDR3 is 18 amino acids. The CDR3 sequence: CASSQGSVGEENTGELFF. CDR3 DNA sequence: TGCGCCAGCAGCCAAGGATCTGTAGGGGAGGAAAACACCGGGGAGCTGTTTTTT.

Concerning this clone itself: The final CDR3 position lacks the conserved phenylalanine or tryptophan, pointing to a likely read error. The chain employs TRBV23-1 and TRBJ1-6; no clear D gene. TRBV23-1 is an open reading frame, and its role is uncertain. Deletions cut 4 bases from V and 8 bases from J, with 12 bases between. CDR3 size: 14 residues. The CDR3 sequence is CASSPEDPYSPLHL. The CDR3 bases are TGCGCCAGCAGTCCTGAGGATCCGTATTCACCCCTCCACCTT.

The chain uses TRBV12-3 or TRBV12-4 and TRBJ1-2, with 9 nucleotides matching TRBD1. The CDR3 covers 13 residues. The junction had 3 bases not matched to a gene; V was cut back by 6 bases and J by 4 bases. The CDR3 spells CASSRGQGYGYTF. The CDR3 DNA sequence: TGTGCCAGCAGCCGGGGACAGGGCTATGGCTACACCTTC.

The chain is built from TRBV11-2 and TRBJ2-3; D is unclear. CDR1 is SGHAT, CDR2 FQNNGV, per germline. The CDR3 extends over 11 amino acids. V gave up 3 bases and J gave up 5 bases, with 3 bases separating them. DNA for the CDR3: TGTGCCAGCAGCTTCAGAGATACGCAGTATTTT. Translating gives CASSFRDTQYF.

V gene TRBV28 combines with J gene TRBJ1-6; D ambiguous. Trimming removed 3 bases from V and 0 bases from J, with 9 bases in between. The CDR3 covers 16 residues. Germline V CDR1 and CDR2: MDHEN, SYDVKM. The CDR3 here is CASSFPTSSYNSPLHF. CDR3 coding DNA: TGTGCCAGCAGTTTCCCCACCAGCTCCTATAATTCACCCCTCCACTTT.

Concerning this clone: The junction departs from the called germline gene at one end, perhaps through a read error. The CDR3 sequence: CASNEGQGRRSGTDTQYF. The CDR3 nucleotides are TGCGCCAGCAATGAGGGACAGGGAAGACGTTCGGGCACAGATACGCAGTATTTT. The genes are TRBV10-2 and TRBJ2-3, with TRBD1 identical over 9 bases. Germline CDR1 reads WSHSY; CDR2 reads SAAADI. The CDR3 consists of 18 residues.

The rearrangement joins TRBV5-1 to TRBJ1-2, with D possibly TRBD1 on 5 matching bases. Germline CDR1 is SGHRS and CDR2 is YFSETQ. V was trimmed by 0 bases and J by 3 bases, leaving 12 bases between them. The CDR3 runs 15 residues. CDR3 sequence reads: CASSLVNTQDYGYTF. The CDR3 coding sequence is TGCGCCAGCAGCTTGGTCAACACACAGGACTATGGCTACACCTTC.

The CDR3, as DNA: TGTGCCAGCAGTGAAATGGACAGCTATAATTCACCCCTCCACTTT. It codes for CASSEMDSYNSPLHF. The rearrangement links TRBV2 to TRBJ1-6; TRBD1 is a possible D gene (6 bases). The CDR3 contains 15 residues. The V gene's germline CDR1 is SNHLY and CDR2 FYNNEI. With 2 bases removed from V and 3 bases from J, the gap between germline ends came to 8 bases.

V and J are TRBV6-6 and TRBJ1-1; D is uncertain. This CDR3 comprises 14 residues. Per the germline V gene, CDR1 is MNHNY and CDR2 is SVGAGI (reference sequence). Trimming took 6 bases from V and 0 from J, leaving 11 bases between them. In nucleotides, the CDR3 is TGTGCCAGCAGCATGGCCGCAGTGAACACTGAAGCTTTCTTT. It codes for CASSMAAVNTEAFF.

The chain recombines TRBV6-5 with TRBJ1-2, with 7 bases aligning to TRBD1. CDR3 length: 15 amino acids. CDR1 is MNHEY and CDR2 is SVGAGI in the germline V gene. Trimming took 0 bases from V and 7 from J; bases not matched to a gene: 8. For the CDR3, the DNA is TGTGCCAGCAGTTACTCGACCCTCTCAGGGGGTGGCTACACCTTC. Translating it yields CASSYSTLSGGGYTF.

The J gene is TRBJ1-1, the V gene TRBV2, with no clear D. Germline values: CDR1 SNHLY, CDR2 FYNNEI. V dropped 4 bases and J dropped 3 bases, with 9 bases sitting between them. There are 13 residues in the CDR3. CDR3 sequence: CASSVMRYTEAFF. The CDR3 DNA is TGTGCCAGCAGTGTCATGAGATACACTGAAGCTTTCTTT.

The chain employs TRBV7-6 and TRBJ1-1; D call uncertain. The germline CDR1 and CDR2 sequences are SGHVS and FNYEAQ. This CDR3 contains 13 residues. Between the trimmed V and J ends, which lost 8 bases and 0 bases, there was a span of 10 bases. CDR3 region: CASSGQVNTEAFF. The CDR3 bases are TGTGCCAGCTCTGGGCAGGTGAACACTGAAGCTTTCTTT. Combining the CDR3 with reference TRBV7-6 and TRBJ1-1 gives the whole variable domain GAGVSQSPRYKVTKRGQDVALRCDPISGHVSLYWYRQALGQGPEFLTYFNYEAQQDKSGLPNDRFSAERPEGSISTLTIQRTEQRDSAMYRCASSGQVNTEAFFGQGTRLTVV.

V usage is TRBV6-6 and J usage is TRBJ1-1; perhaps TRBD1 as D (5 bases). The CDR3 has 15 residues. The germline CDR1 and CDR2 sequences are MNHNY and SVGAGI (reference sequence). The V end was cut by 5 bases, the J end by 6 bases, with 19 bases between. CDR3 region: CASSHGTVSVSEAFF. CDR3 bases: TGTGCCAGCAGTCACGGGACTGTCTCGGTGTCTGAAGCTTTCTTT.

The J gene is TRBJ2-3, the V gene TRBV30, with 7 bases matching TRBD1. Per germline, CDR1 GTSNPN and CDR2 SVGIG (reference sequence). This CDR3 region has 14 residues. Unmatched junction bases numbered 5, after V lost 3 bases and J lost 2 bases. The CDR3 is CAWSRDRNTDTQYF. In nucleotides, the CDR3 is TGTGCCTGGAGCCGGGACAGAAACACAGATACGCAGTATTTT.

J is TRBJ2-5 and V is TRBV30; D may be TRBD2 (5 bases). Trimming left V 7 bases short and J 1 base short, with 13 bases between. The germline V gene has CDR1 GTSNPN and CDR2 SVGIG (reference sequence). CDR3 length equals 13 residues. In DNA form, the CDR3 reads TGTGCCTTTTCCGGGGTTGGCCAAGAGACCCAGTACTTC. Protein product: CAFSGVGQETQYF.

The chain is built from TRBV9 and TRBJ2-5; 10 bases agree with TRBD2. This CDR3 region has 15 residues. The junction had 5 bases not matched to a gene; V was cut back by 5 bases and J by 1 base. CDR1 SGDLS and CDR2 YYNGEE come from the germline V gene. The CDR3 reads CASSKTSGLQETQYF. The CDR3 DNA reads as TGTGCCAGCAGTAAGACTAGCGGGCTCCAAGAGACCCAGTACTTC.

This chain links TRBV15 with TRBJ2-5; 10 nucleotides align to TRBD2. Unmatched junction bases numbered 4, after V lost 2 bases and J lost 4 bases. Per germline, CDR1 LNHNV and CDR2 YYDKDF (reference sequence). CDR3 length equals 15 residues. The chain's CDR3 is CATSRHRTSGETQYF. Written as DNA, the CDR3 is TGTGCCACCAGCAGACATAGGACTAGCGGAGAGACCCAGTACTTC.

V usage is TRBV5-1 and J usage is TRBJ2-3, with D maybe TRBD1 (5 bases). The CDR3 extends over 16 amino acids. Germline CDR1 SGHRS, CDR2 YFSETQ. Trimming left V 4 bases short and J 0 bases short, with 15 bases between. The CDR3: CASSQEGVTSTDTQYF. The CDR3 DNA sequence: TGCGCCAGCAGCCAAGAAGGGGTTACTAGCACAGATACGCAGTATTTT. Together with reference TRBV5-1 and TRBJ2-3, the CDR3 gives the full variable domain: KAGVTQTPRYLIKTRGQQVTLSCSPISGHRSVSWYQQTPGQGLQFLFEYFSETQRNKGNFPGRFSGRQFSNSRSEMNVSTLELGDSALYLCASSQEGVTSTDTQYFGPGTRLTVL.

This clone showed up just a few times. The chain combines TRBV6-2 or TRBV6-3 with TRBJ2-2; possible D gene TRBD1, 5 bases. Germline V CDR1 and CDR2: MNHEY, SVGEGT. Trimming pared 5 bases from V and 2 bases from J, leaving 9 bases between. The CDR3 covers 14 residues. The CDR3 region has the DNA TGTGCCAGCAGTCAGGGTAGAAACACCGGGGAGCTGTTTTTT. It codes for CASSQGRNTGELFF.

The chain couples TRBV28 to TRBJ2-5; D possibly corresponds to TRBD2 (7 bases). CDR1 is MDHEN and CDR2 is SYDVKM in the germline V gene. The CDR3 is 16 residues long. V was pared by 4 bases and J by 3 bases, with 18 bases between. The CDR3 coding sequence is TGTGCCAGCAGTTGGGGGACGGGGGGCAGGAAAGAGACCCAGTACTTC. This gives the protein CASSWGTGGRKETQYF.

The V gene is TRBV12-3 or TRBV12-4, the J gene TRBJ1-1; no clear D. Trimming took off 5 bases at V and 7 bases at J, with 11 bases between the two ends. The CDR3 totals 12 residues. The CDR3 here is CASSVGRYEAFF. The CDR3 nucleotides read TGTGCCAGCAGTGTTGGCCGATATGAAGCTTTCTTT.

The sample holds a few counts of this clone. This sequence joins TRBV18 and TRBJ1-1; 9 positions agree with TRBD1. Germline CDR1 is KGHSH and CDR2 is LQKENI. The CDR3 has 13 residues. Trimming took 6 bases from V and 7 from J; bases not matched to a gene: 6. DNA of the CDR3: TGTGCCAGCTCCCCCGGGACAGGGCGTGAAGCTTTCTTT. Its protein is CASSPGTGREAFF. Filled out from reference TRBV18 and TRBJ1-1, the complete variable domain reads NAGVMQNPRHLVRRRGQEARLRCSPMKGHSHVYWYRQLPEEGLKFMVYLQKENIIDESGMPKERFSAEFPKEGPSILRIQQVVRGDSAAYFCASSPGTGREAFFGQGTRLTVV.

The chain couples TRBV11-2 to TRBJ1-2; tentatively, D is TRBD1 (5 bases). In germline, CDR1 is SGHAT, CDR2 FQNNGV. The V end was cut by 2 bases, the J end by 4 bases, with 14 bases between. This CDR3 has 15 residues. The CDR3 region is CASSLRGGSLYGYTF. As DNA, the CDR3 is TGTGCCAGCAGCTTACGGGGGGGGTCTCTCTATGGCTACACCTTC.

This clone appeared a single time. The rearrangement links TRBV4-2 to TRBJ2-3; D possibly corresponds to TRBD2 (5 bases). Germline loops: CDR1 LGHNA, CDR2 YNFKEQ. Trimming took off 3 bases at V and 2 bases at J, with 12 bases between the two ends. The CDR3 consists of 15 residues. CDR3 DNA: TGTGCCAGCAGCCAGGAACTAGAAGACACAGATACGCAGTATTTT. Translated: CASSQELEDTDTQYF.

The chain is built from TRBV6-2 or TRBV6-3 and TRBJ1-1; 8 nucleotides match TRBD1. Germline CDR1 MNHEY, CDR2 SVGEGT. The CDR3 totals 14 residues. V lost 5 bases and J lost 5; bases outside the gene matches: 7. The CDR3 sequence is CASSGGTGPTEAFF. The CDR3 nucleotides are TGTGCCAGCAGTGGTGGGACAGGCCCTACTGAAGCTTTCTTT.

The CDR3 reads CASSLYSNTEAFF. The CDR3 DNA sequence: TGTGCCAGCAGTTTATACAGTAACACTGAAGCTTTCTTT. The chain carries TRBV27 and TRBJ1-1, with D unclear. CDR1 MNHEY and CDR2 SMNVEV come from the germline V gene (reference sequence). CDR3 length: 13 residues. Trimming shortened V by 1 base and J by 2 bases, and 5 bases separated the two germline ends.

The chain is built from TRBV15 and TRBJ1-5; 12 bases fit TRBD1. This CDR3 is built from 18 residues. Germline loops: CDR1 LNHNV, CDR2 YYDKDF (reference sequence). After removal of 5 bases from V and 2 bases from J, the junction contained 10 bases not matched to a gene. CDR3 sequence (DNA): TGTGCCACCAGCCACTTGGGACAGGGGGCTTCCGGCAATCAGCCCCAGCATTTT. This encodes CATSHLGQGASGNQPQHF.

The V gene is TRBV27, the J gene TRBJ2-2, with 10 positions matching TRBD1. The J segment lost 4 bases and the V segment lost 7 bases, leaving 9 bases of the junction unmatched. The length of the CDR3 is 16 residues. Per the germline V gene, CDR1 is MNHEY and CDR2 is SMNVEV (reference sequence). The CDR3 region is CASIGWDRGGTGELFF. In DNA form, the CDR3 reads TGTGCCAGCATAGGTTGGGACAGGGGCGGCACCGGGGAGCTGTTTTTT.

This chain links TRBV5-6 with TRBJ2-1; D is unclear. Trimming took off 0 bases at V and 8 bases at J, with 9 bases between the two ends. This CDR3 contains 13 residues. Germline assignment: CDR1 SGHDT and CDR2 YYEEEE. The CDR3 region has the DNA TGTGCCAGCAGCTTGGCCGGTTTCCATGAGCAGTTCTTC. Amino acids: CASSLAGFHEQFF.